This TCR beta chain was captured in a study of CD8+ T cells in alopecia areata. Study-level background: Each day, treated patients took oral tofacitinib twice, at 5 to 10 mg per dose. Patients given treatment had severity scored by the percentage of scalp area affected.

Reverse transcribed after extraction, RNA yielded cDNA as the sequencing template. Profiled with immunoSEQ multiplex PCR; TCRdb holds only in-frame clones, not every one. The sample consists of approximately 110,000 clones, roughly 50% of them appearing once. Treatment here: oral pan-JAK inhibitor, 5-10 mg twice daily. As concerns this clone: What it binds is unknown.

Study-wide points: Administration of tofacitinib significantly diminished scalp clonality and expanded CD8+ clones within the top 100.

Germline V gene sequence: CDR1 MNHEY, CDR2 SMNVEV (reference sequence). J was trimmed by 7 bases and V by 2 bases; bases with no gene match: 2. The CDR3 has 13 residues. This chain connects TRBV27 to TRBJ2-1, with 7 nucleotides matching TRBD2. Sample: CD8+ T cells sorted from blood, taken at week 24, from a patient treated with tofacitinib. This TCR was recovered from a human donor with alopecia areata. CDR3 in DNA: TGTGCCAGCAGTTTAGGACTAGTGAATGAGCAGTTCTTC. This sequence encodes CASSLGLVNEQFF.